One sample yielded the 10 T cell receptor beta chains listed below, sequenced in a study of Graves' ophthalmopathy and Graves' hyperthyroidism. RNA transcripts were the source from which TCR beta CDR3 regions were amplified. First-round RT-PCR with HTBI primers preceded a second-round multiplex PCR. TCRdb analysed the multiplex PCR reads with MiXCR anew, one entry per CDR3 protein. Of 600,000 to 700,000 distinct CDR3 sequences listed, about two fifths were seen once; the top ten hold 2.5% to 3.5%. Sample: peripheral blood. The source is an adult man with Graves' ophthalmopathy.

In this sample, this clonotype turned up many times. The chain recombines TRBV19 with TRBJ2-5, with D hard to call. V was shortened by 0 bases and J by 7 bases, with 9 bases between the two germline ends. From germline, CDR1 is LNHDA and CDR2 SQIVND (reference sequence). The CDR3 runs to 13 residues. CDR3 in amino acids: CASSIDVVGTQYF. The CDR3 region has the DNA TGTGCCAGTAGTATAGACGTTGTGGGGACCCAGTACTTC.

This clonotype was recorded once. One base away lies a much larger clone, so this may be a sequencing read error. V gene TRBV7-2 combines with J gene TRBJ1-1, with D tentatively TRBD1 (6 bases). CDR3 length: 15 amino acids. Germline lookup yields CDR1 SGHTA and CDR2 FQGNSA. Trimming took 9 bases from V and 0 from J, leaving 17 bases between them. The CDR3 here is CARSPGGTMNTEAFF. The CDR3, as DNA: TGTGCCAGGAGCCCGGGTGGGACAATGAACACTGAAGCTTTCTTT.

This clonotype has just a few counts. The chain joins TRBV27 to TRBJ1-1; TRBD1 matches at 10 bases. Germline V gene lookup returns CDR1 MNHEY and CDR2 SMNVEV (reference sequence). V lost 6 bases and J lost 2; bases outside the gene matches: 6. The CDR3 length is 15 residues. CDR3 nucleotide sequence: TGTGCCAGCAGGTGGACAGGGGGAGTAAACACTGAAGCTTTCTTT. It yields the protein CASRWTGGVNTEAFF.

This chain connects TRBV7-6 to TRBJ2-7; 9 bases fit TRBD2. Germline CDR1 SGHVS, CDR2 FNYEAQ. J gave up 1 base and V 1 base, and 5 bases lay outside the gene matches. The CDR3 length is 16 residues. The CDR3 protein is CASSLGAGGDSYEQYF. Here the CDR3 DNA reads TGTGCCAGCAGCTTAGGGGCGGGGGGGGATTCCTACGAGCAGTACTTC.

V gene TRBV2 combines with J gene TRBJ1-1; the D gene is possibly TRBD1 (5 bases). The CDR3 spans 13 residues. The germline CDR1 and CDR2 sequences are SNHLY and FYNNEI. The germline V and J ends were trimmed by 8 bases and 4 bases, with 14 bases remaining between them. In nucleotides, the CDR3 is TGTGCCAGCTCCGACAGCTTGGGCACTGAAGCTTTCTTT. This translates into CASSDSLGTEAFF.

There are a few counts of this clonotype. The V gene is TRBV9, the J gene TRBJ2-2; 8 bases agree with TRBD2. The CDR3 extends over 17 amino acids. Losses at the gene ends were 4 bases for V and 3 bases for J; bases not matched to a gene: 11. Germline V gives CDR1 SGDLS, CDR2 YYNGEE. CDR3 DNA: TGTGCCAGCAGCCTTAGAGCGGGAGTCTCTGACACCGGGGAGCTGTTTTTT. It yields the protein CASSLRAGVSDTGELFF.

Details on this clonotype: This may stem from a read error, because a much larger clone lies one nucleotide away. The genes are TRBV2 and TRBJ2-2, with D maybe TRBD2 (6 bases). Looked up from germline, CDR1 is SNHLY and CDR2 is FYNNEI. The CDR3 length is 16 residues. V gave up 2 bases and J gave up 2 bases, with 12 bases separating them. CDR3 in amino acids: CASSEQAGTNTGELFF. The CDR3 nucleotides read TGTGCCAGCAGTGAACAAGCAGGGACTAACACCGGGGAGCTGTTTTTT.

This clonotype was seen only a few times. The chain links TRBV5-1 to TRBJ2-7; D may be TRBD1 (7 bases). This CDR3 contains 15 residues. CDR1 and CDR2 (germline): SGHRS, YFSETQ. V was shortened by 3 bases and J by 4 bases, with 17 bases between the two germline ends. The CDR3 region has the DNA TGCGCCAGCAGCTCGGGCGGCGGGACAGATTACGAGCAGTACTTC. Translated: CASSSGGGTDYEQYF.

This clonotype showed up many times. The chain links TRBV15 to TRBJ2-2, with 10 bases identical to TRBD2. CDR3 length: 16 residues. V dropped 0 bases and J dropped 6; count of bases not matched to a gene: 4. The germline gives CDR1 LNHNV, CDR2 YYDKDF (reference sequence). The CDR3 loop reads CATSRDPLAGPGELFF. The CDR3 DNA sequence: TGTGCCACCAGCAGAGATCCACTAGCGGGGCCCGGGGAGCTGTTTTTT.

The chain carries TRBV10-3 and TRBJ2-7; TRBD2 matches at 9 bases. This CDR3 is built from 15 residues. The V gene's germline CDR1 is ENHRY and CDR2 SYGVKD. V was pared by 2 bases and J by 6 bases, with 8 bases of the junction left unmatched. CDR3 coding DNA: TGTGCCATCAGTGAGGAAGTAGCGGGAGTTCCCGAGCAGTACTTC. Translating gives CAISEEVAGVPEQYF.